These T cell receptor beta chains were read from a single sample in a study of shared clonotypes between healthy human individuals. TCRdb's table, derived via immunoSEQ multiplex PCR, lists solely in-frame clones and lacks some. Of about 500,000 clones listed, over 60% are singletons. The sequencing sample was made of PBMCs. These receptors all come from a woman aged 40 to 50 in good health. Some clones in this sample may be carry-over from other donors' samples. Both conserved end residues are part of each CDR3. D genes are given only for firm matches. Clone size, where shown, is once, few, many, or a class for clones that have expanded.

>TRBD2|TRBJ2-4|-|TRBV5-1
TGCGCCAGCAGCTTGGATGCGGGAGGGCTGGACATTCAGTACTTC
CASSLDAGGLDIQYF
>-|TRBJ2-2|-|TRBV11-1
TGTGCCAGCAGCTTGGGAGGTTTCCCGAACACCGGGGAGCTGTTTTTT
CASSLGGFPNTGELFF
>-|TRBJ1-5|once|TRBV4-1
TGCGCCAGCAGCCAAGATCCGACGCCGGGGGGGCCCCAGCATTTT
CASSQDPTPGGPQHF
>-|TRBJ2-1|few|TRBV5-1
TGCGCCAGCAGAAGAGAGACTTACAATGAGCAGTTCTTC
CASRRETYNEQFF
>TRBD1|TRBJ1-1|-|TRBV7-9
TGTGCCAGCAGCTTTGGTACAGGGGTTGTCAAACCTGAAGCTTTCTTT
CASSFGTGVVKPEAFF
>TRBD1|TRBJ1-2|-|TRBV28
TGTGCCAGCAGTCGGGGGGGTGCCCGACAGGGCCCTAACTATGGCTACACCTTC
CASSRGGARQGPNYGYTF
>-|TRBJ1-2|-|TRBV9
TGTGCCAGCAGCCCCGACAGGCTCGGGGGCTACACCTTC
CASSPDRLGGYTF
>TRBD1|TRBJ2-3|-|TRBV4-1
TGCGCCAGCAGCCCGACTCGGACAGGGGTGAGCACAGATACGCAGTATTTT
CASSPTRTGVSTDTQYF
>TRBD2|TRBJ2-7|-|TRBV7-3
TGTGCCAGCAGCTTAAACGGGAGGCTCGAGCAGTACTTC
CASSLNGRLEQYF
>-|TRBJ1-1|few|TRBV5-4
TGTGCCAGCAGCTTGACGACAGCGAACACTGAAGCTTTCTTT
CASSLTTANTEAFF
>-|TRBJ2-7|-|TRBV2
TGTGCCAGCGGAAACATTCCTTACGAGCAGTACTTC
CASGNIPYEQYF
>TRBD1|TRBJ1-5|-|TRBV7-2
TGTGCCAGCAGCGCAAGCAGGGGGATTGGCAATCAGCCCCAGCATTTT
CASSASRGIGNQPQHF
>TRBD1|TRBJ2-7|-|TRBV28
TGTGCCAGCAGTCAACACAGGGGAACTAGGGAGCAGTACTTC
CASSQHRGTREQYF
>TRBD1|TRBJ2-4|-|TRBV11-2
TGTGCCAGCAGCCCTACAGGGGCCTCAGGCATTCAGTACTTC
CASSPTGASGIQYF
>-|TRBJ2-2|-|TRBV6-4
TGTGCCAGCAGTGGAGGGGCCGGCCCCGGGGAGCTGTTTTTT
CASSGGAGPGELFF
>TRBD2|TRBJ2-1|many|TRBV7-9
TGTGCCAGCAGCCAAAGGACTAGCGGGAGCGATGAGCAGTTCTTC
CASSQRTSGSDEQFF
>TRBD1|TRBJ1-5|-|TRBV6-1
TGTGCCAGCAGTGCCCAGCCGGGACAGGGGGTCCGGATCAGCAATCAGCCCCAGCATTTT
CASSAQPGQGVRISNQPQHF
>-|TRBJ2-1|once|TRBV28
TGTGCCAGCAGTCTCCGAGGGGTCCGGGGTTACAATGAGCAGTTCTTC
CASSLRGVRGYNEQFF
>-|TRBJ1-2|-|TRBV25-1
TGTGCCAGCTCCCCAGCCGTCTCCAGGGGCGGCTACACCTTC
CASSPAVSRGGYTF
>-|TRBJ2-3|-|TRBV28
TGTGCCAGCAGTCCCGCGTTGGGCCGCACAGATACGCAGTATTTT
CASSPALGRTDTQYF
>TRBD1|TRBJ1-5|few|TRBV10-3
TGTGCCATCAGTAACAGGGGTGGGACGAAATATAGCAATCAGCCCCAGCATTTT
CAISNRGGTKYSNQPQHF
>TRBD2|TRBJ2-7|-|TRBV5-6
TGTGCCAGCAGCTCCCTAGCGGGAGGGCCAGAACACGAGCAGTACTTC
CASSSLAGGPEHEQYF
>-|TRBJ2-5|once|TRBV19
TGTGCCAGTAGTACCATGACCACAATTAGACAAGAGACCCAGTACTTC
CASSTMTTIRQETQYF
>-|TRBJ1-1|-|TRBV11-2
TGTGCCAGCAGCTTAGATCTCCAGGGCCGCTCATTCTTT
CASSLDLQGRSFF
>TRBD1|TRBJ2-1|-|TRBV11-3
TGTGCCAGCAGTGACAGGGACTCCTACAATGAGCAGTTCTTC
CASSDRDSYNEQFF
>-|TRBJ1-2|once|TRBV11-2
TGTGCCAGCAGTCACTCCCCCGGTTATGGCTACACCTTC
CASSHSPGYGYTF